These 25 T cell receptor beta chains were all obtained from the same sample, sequenced in a study of T cells in Graves' hyperthyroidism and ophthalmopathy. Amplification yielded TCR beta CDR3 regions, with RNA transcripts as the source. First-round RT-PCR of the TCR CDR3 relied on the HTBI primer set. MiXCR, applied by TCRdb to the multiplex PCR reads, yields one record per CDR3 protein. The sample lists 650,000 to 750,000 distinct CDR3 sequences, 14% seen once, with roughly 10% in the top ten. The sequencing sample was made of blood. All receptors derive from a woman between 18 and 30 years old with Graves' hyperthyroidism.

V is TRBV12-3 or TRBV12-4 and J is TRBJ2-5; 13 nucleotides match TRBD2. After removal of 7 bases from V and 5 bases from J, the junction contained 4 bases not matched to a gene. CDR3 length: 14 amino acids. The CDR3 loop is CASTRTSGSETQYF. The CDR3 DNA reads TGTGCCAGCACCCGGACTAGCGGGAGCGAGACCCAGTACTTC.

This clonotype was counted many times. This chain uses TRBV20-1 with TRBJ1-5; D gene uncertain. Trimming pared 5 bases from V and 5 bases from J, leaving 10 bases between. Germline V gene data show CDR1 as DFQATT and CDR2 as SNEGSKA (reference sequence). This CDR3 is 12 amino acids long. The CDR3 DNA reads TGCAGTGCTGCCGGGCCCGATCAGCCCCAGCATTTT. Residues: CSAAGPDQPQHF.

This chain connects TRBV19 to TRBJ2-5; D remains unclear. The CDR3 covers 15 residues. The V gene lost 0 bases and the J gene lost 4 bases, with 12 bases spanning the gap. Germline CDR1 is LNHDA and CDR2 is SQIVND (reference sequence). CDR3: CASSIDGIRRETQYF. Here the CDR3 DNA reads TGTGCCAGTAGTATAGATGGAATCCGACGAGAGACCCAGTACTTC.

This clonotype was seen ten or more times. Written as DNA, the CDR3 is TGTGCCAGCAGCCCCTACCCCGGGGAGCTGTTTTTT. This gives the protein CASSPYPGELFF. The chain links TRBV7-9 to TRBJ2-2; no definite D call. Germline V gene data show CDR1 as SEHNR and CDR2 as FQNEAQ (reference sequence). The V end lost 5 bases, the J end lost 6 bases, and 7 bases lay between the germline ends. The CDR3 totals 12 residues.

The chain has TRBV20-1 and TRBJ2-1; 12 positions match TRBD2. Germline CDR1 reads DFQATT; CDR2 reads SNEGSKA (reference sequence). The CDR3 covers 20 residues. Here the CDR3 reads CSAEGVPGLAGVTSYNEQFF. CDR3 DNA sequence: TGCAGCGCCGAGGGGGTCCCGGGACTAGCGGGTGTGACCTCCTACAATGAGCAGTTCTTC.

Worth noting for this clonotype: Its ends do not fully match the called genes, so a read error is possible. This chain connects TRBV3-1 to TRBJ2-1, with D possibly being TRBD1 or TRBD2 (6 bases each). Germline V CDR1 and CDR2: LGHDT, YNNKEL (reference sequence). The CDR3 runs 16 residues. The CDR3, as DNA: TGTGCCAGCAGCCTCTTGGGGGGCCGCTCCTACAATGAGCAGTCCTTC. Encoded protein: CASSLLGGRSYNEQSF.

This clonotype came up many times. J is TRBJ2-1 and V is TRBV13; 14 nucleotides match TRBD2. J was trimmed by 8 bases and V by 5 bases; bases with no gene match: 5. This CDR3 is built from 15 residues. Germline V gives CDR1 PRHDT, CDR2 FYEKMQ (reference sequence). The CDR3 region has the DNA TGTGCCAGCAGCCCGGGACTAGCGGGAGACGATGAGCAGTTCTTC. Translation gives CASSPGLAGDDEQFF.

This sequence joins TRBV12-5 and TRBJ2-2; D remains unclear. Trimming pared 1 base from V and 6 bases from J, leaving 15 bases between. There are 16 residues in the CDR3. Germline V gene data show CDR1 as LGHNT and CDR2 as FRNRAP. CDR3: CASGLDGATRAGELFF. CDR3 in DNA: TGTGCTAGTGGTTTGGACGGAGCGACTCGGGCCGGGGAGCTGTTTTTT.

CDR3 coding DNA: TGTGCCTGGAGGGCGGGACTGAGCTCCTACGAGCAGTACTTC. It is translated as CAWRAGLSSYEQYF. The chain employs TRBV30 and TRBJ2-7, with D perhaps TRBD2 (6 bases). The V and J ends lost 3 bases and 0 bases respectively, with 12 bases between them. Germline loops: CDR1 GTSNPN, CDR2 SVGIG (reference sequence). The CDR3 consists of 14 residues.

DNA for the CDR3: TGTGCCAGTAGTATAAGATATCGGCGGGACAGAACGAACACTGAAGCTTTCTTT. Its translation is CASSIRYRRDRTNTEAFF. The chain links TRBV19 to TRBJ1-1, with 7 positions matching TRBD1. The CDR3 is made up of 18 amino acids. Germline CDR1 reads LNHDA; CDR2 reads SQIVND (reference sequence). V lost 2 bases to trimming and J lost 1 base; unmatched junction nucleotides: 13. The entire variable domain, with the rest obtained from reference TRBV19 and TRBJ1-1, is as follows: DGGITQSPKYLFRKEGQNVTLSCEQNLNHDAMYWYRQDPGQGLRLIYYSQIVNDFQKGDIAEGYSVSREKKESFPLTVTSAQKNPTAFYLCASSIRYRRDRTNTEAFFGQGTRLTVV.

This clonotype has more than one count but fewer than ten. V is TRBV27 and J is TRBJ2-3; D ambiguous. Germline V gene lookup returns CDR1 MNHEY and CDR2 SMNVEV (reference sequence). The V end was cut by 4 bases, the J end by 1 base, with 12 bases between. This CDR3 is built from 15 residues. The CDR3 DNA sequence: TGTGCCAGCAGTTCCACCCGGGCGGGCACAGATACGCAGTATTTT. Protein: CASSSTRAGTDTQYF.

This clonotype was counted only a few times. The rearrangement joins TRBV7-3 to TRBJ1-1; D gene unclear. This CDR3 spans 16 amino acids. Trimming removed 1 base at V and 4 bases at J, with 16 bases between. CDR1 is SGHTA, CDR2 FQGTGA, per germline. DNA for the CDR3: TGTGCCAGCAGCTTAAACCCCAATTTGGGTATCACTGAAGCTTTCTTT. Translated, it gives CASSLNPNLGITEAFF.

In this sample, this clonotype turned up a few times. The chain joins TRBV7-9 to TRBJ2-1; 10 bases match TRBD1. The germline V gene has CDR1 SEHNR and CDR2 FQNEAQ (reference sequence). This CDR3 has 18 amino acids. V shed 3 bases and J 5 bases; nucleotides not matched to a gene: 13. DNA of the CDR3: TGTGCCAGCAGCTTGGGACAGGGGCTTAGCGCGCGTAACAATGAGCAGTTCTTC. Translation: CASSLGQGLSARNNEQFF.

This clonotype was detected only a few times. The chain links TRBV24-1 to TRBJ2-2, with D possibly being TRBD2 (5 bases). The CDR3 loop spans 16 amino acids. The germline V gene encodes CDR1 KGHDR and CDR2 SFDVKD. Deletions cut 5 bases from V and 0 bases from J, with 12 bases between. CDR3: CATSGVASTNTGELFF. The DNA for the CDR3 is TGTGCCACCAGTGGTGTTGCTAGCACGAACACCGGGGAGCTGTTTTTT.

This clonotype has only a few counts. The chain couples TRBV7-6 to TRBJ1-2; D possibly corresponds to TRBD1 (5 bases). CDR1 is SGHVS, CDR2 FNYEAQ, per germline. The length of the CDR3 is 14 residues. V shed 5 bases and J shed 4 bases, with 14 bases lying between them. In DNA, the CDR3 is TGTGCCAGCAGCCCCCTGGCAGGGAGCTATGGCTACACCTTC. This translates into CASSPLAGSYGYTF.

This chain uses TRBV5-1 with TRBJ2-5; TRBD2 agrees at 8 bases. CDR1 SGHRS and CDR2 YFSETQ come from the germline V gene. The V and J ends lost 4 bases and 5 bases, in that order; junction bases with no gene match: 7. CDR3 length: 14 amino acids. The CDR3 sequence is CASSISIAGETQYF. The CDR3 DNA sequence: TGCGCCAGCAGCATCTCCATAGCGGGGGAGACCCAGTACTTC.

The sample holds many counts of this clonotype. The chain has TRBV5-1 and TRBJ1-1; no clear D. The germline V gene has CDR1 SGHRS and CDR2 YFSETQ. V was clipped by 4 bases and J by 1 base, with 8 bases between them. The CDR3 length is 13 residues. The CDR3 region is CASSGPTNTEAFF. As DNA, the CDR3 is TGCGCCAGCAGCGGTCCGACGAACACTGAAGCTTTCTTT.

This clonotype was counted only a few times. The chain carries TRBV7-2 and TRBJ2-1, with 9 bases identical to TRBD2. Germline trimming cut 5 bases from V and 3 bases from J; bases unmatched to any gene: 5. Germline CDR1 SGHTA, CDR2 FQGNSA. This CDR3 is built from 15 residues. CDR3 DNA: TGTGCCAGCAGCCCAGCGGGAGGAGACTACAATGAGCAGTTCTTC. It is translated as CASSPAGGDYNEQFF.

Ten or more counts support this clonotype. The chain uses TRBV29-1 and TRBJ1-2; 11 bases are shared with TRBD1. Germline V gene lookup returns CDR1 SQVTM and CDR2 ANQGSEA. J lost 4 bases, V lost 6 bases, and 4 bases had no gene match. The CDR3 totals 13 residues. The CDR3, as DNA: TGCAGCGTGGGGACAGGGGGGACCTATGGCTACACCTTC. It specifies CSVGTGGTYGYTF.

The V and J genes are TRBV29-1 and TRBJ2-2; TRBD2 matches 11 bases. Per the germline V gene, CDR1 is SQVTM and CDR2 is ANQGSEA. V shed 4 bases and J 6 bases; nucleotides not matched to a gene: 7. There are 15 residues in the CDR3. CDR3 nucleotide sequence: TGCAGCGTTGCTATAGCGGGAGGGCCGGCCGGGGAGCTGTTTTTT. It translates to CSVAIAGGPAGELFF.

V is TRBV25-1 and J is TRBJ2-6; D not resolved. Germline lookup yields CDR1 MGHDK and CDR2 SYGVNS. V lost 1 base to trimming and J lost 0 bases, with 7 bases between them. The CDR3 loop spans 16 amino acids. CDR3 in amino acids: CASSESVSSGANVLTF. For the CDR3, the DNA is TGTGCCAGCAGTGAATCTGTAAGCTCTGGGGCCAACGTCCTGACTTTC.

This clonotype was observed many times. This sequence joins TRBV20-1 and TRBJ2-7; no firm D call. The CDR3 runs 11 residues. Germline CDR1 and CDR2: DFQATT and SNEGSKA (reference sequence). Trimming took 2 bases from V and 2 from J, leaving 4 bases between them. CDR3 sequence reads: CSARIAYEQYF. The CDR3 DNA reads TGCAGTGCTAGAATTGCCTACGAGCAGTACTTC.

As for this clonotype: A much larger clone differs by one base, so this may be a read error. The chain links TRBV7-3 to TRBJ2-7, with TRBD1 matching over 9 bases. V lost 4 bases to trimming and J lost 0 bases; unmatched junction nucleotides: 4. CDR3 length: 15 residues. The germline gives CDR1 SGHTA, CDR2 FQGTGA. CDR3 region: CASSSGTGISYEQYF. CDR3 sequence (DNA): TGTGCCAGCAGCTCCGGGACAGGGATCTCCTACGAGCAGTACTTC.

This clonotype appeared many times. CDR3 in amino acids: CSARDRVRGEQYF. The CDR3 DNA is TGCAGTGCTAGAGATCGGGTTAGGGGCGAGCAGTACTTC. V is TRBV20-1 and J is TRBJ2-7; D possibly corresponds to TRBD1 (5 bases). Germline CDR1 reads DFQATT; CDR2 reads SNEGSKA (reference sequence). Deletions cut 0 bases from V and 6 bases from J, with 12 bases between. This CDR3 is built from 13 residues.

Many counts were recorded for this clonotype. The V and J genes are TRBV7-4 and TRBJ2-7; D ambiguous. The CDR3 contains 16 residues. The V and J ends lost 8 bases and 0 bases respectively, with 20 bases between them. Germline values: CDR1 SGHVT, CDR2 SQSDAQ. CDR3 bases: TGTGCCAGCCCATTCTCGGCACCAGAGGCCTCCTACGAGCAGTACTTC. Its protein is CASPFSAPEASYEQYF.